The clone carrying this TCR beta chain was seen just once. The PCR ran on 60 Vbeta and 13 Jbeta primers. Clones were read by immunoSEQ multiplex PCR, and TCRdb kept only the in-frame ones, dropping some. Here the sample spans 100,000 to 150,000 clones, over 60% being singletons. The source of the sample is a study of cytomegalovirus exposure and HLA in healthy donors. CDR3 length: 12 residues. V dropped 0 bases and J dropped 6 bases, with 7 bases sitting between them. Germline CDR1 and CDR2: SGHNT and YYREEE (reference sequence). This clonotype was obtained from a middle-aged woman in good health and CMV-seropositive. The sequenced sample consisted of PBMCs. The chain links TRBV5-4 to TRBJ2-7; maybe TRBD1 (6 bases). The DNA of the CDR3 is TGTGCCAGCAGCTTGGTAGGGGGCGAGCAGTACTTC. This encodes CASSLVGGEQYF.